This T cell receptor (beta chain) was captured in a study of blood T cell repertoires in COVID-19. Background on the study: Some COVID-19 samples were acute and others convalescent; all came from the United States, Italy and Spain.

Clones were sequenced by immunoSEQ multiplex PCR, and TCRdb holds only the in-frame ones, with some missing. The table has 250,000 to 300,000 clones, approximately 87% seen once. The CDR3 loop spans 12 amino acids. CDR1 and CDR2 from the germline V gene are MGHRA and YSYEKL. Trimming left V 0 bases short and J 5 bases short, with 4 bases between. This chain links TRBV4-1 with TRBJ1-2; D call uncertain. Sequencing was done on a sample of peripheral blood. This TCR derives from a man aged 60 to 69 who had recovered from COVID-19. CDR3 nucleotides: TGCGCCAGCAGCCAAGATCGGTATGGCTACACCTTC. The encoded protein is CASSQDRYGYTF.